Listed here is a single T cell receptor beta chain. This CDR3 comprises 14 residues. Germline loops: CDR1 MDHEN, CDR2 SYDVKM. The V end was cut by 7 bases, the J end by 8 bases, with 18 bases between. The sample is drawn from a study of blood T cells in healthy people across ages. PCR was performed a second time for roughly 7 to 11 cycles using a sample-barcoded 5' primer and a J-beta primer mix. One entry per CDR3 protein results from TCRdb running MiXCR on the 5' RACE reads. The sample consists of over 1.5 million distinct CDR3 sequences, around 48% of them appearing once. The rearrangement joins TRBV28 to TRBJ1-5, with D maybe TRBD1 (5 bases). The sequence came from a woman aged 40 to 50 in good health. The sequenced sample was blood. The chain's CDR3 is CASTPGLPGEPQHF. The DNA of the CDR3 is TGTGCCAGCACCCCGGGACTCCCTGGGGAGCCCCAGCATTTT.